Presented here are 19 T cell receptor beta chains from one specimen sequenced in a study (dated by TCRdb to about 2016). Library preparation used RT-PCR. Sequenced on an Illumina MiSeq. The raw public data were reprocessed by TCRdb itself: fastp quality trimming at Q25, MiXCR clonotype calling, in-frame beta chains only. For every CDR3 protein sequence, its rows merge into one entry that carries the most common genes and DNA. Recorded for this sample are about 680,000 distinct CDR3 sequences; 13% to 15% of them occurred a single time. The ten largest make up 3% to 4.5% of the sample. The sequenced sample was memory CD4+ T cells from blood. These receptors all come from a female donor in good health, serving as a healthy control.

This clonotype has more than one count but fewer than ten. V gene TRBV5-6 combines with J gene TRBJ1-1; TRBD1 matches 7 bases. The germline V gene has CDR1 SGHDT and CDR2 YYEEEE. The CDR3 consists of 15 residues. The ends lost 1 base at V and 5 bases at J; junction bases unmatched: 8. In DNA form, the CDR3 reads TGTGCCAGCAGCTTGTTAGACAGGGAATTTACTGAAGCTTTCTTT. It encodes CASSLLDREFTEAFF.

The rearrangement joins TRBV12-3 or TRBV12-4 to TRBJ1-3; unclear D gene. The CDR3 is 12 residues long. V lost 2 bases to trimming and J lost 8 bases, with 7 bases between them. This CDR3 is CASSLSGYTIYF. For the CDR3, the DNA is TGTGCCAGCAGTTTATCGGGTTACACCATATATTTT.

This clonotype occurred a few times. This chain joins TRBV27 and TRBJ1-2; D is possibly TRBD1 (6 bases). Germline V lookup: CDR1 MNHEY, CDR2 SMNVEV (reference sequence). This CDR3 contains 16 residues. V was cut by 5 bases and J by 2 bases, with 18 bases left in between. DNA of the CDR3: TGTGCCAGCAGTCAGTGGGGACATGAGCTCAACTATGGCTACACCTTC. It specifies CASSQWGHELNYGYTF.

Turning to this clonotype: This CDR3 is missing its conserved last phenylalanine or tryptophan, likely due to a read error. The chain recombines TRBV20-1 with TRBJ2-3; D perhaps matches TRBD1 (5 bases). Germline CDR1 and CDR2: DFQATT and SNEGSKA (reference sequence). V was cut by 6 bases and J by 3 bases, with 19 bases left in between. The CDR3 contains 15 residues. The CDR3 spells CSAPGRVKATDTQYL. The CDR3 DNA reads TGCAGTGCCCCTGGCAGGGTGAAGGCGACAGATACGCAGTATCTT.

The sample holds many counts of this clonotype. This chain links TRBV7-2 with TRBJ2-3, with D unresolved. The V end was cut by 5 bases, the J end by 5 bases, with 11 bases between. Looked up from germline, CDR1 is SGHTA and CDR2 is FQGNSA. The CDR3 is 13 residues long. The CDR3 here is CASSLLFVDTQYF. As DNA, the CDR3 is TGTGCCAGCAGCCTCTTATTTGTAGATACGCAGTATTTT. Combining the CDR3 with reference TRBV7-2 and TRBJ2-3 gives the whole variable domain GAGVSQSPSNKVTEKGKDVELRCDPISGHTALYWYRQSLGQGLEFLIYFQGNSAPDKSGLPSDRFSAERTGGSVSTLTIQRTQQEDSAVYLCASSLLFVDTQYFGPGTRLTVL.

This clonotype has a handful of counts. V and J are TRBV7-9 and TRBJ2-1; 7 bases map to TRBD1. This CDR3 has 14 residues. The germline V gene has CDR1 SEHNR and CDR2 FQNEAQ (reference sequence). With 2 bases clipped from V and 6 bases from J, the junction kept 4 bases outside the gene matches. The CDR3 region is CASSLSQGINEQFF. The CDR3 nucleotides are TGTGCCAGCAGCTTATCACAGGGGATCAATGAGCAGTTCTTC.

The chain joins TRBV20-1 to TRBJ1-1; the D gene is possibly TRBD1 (5 bases). Germline V gene lookup returns CDR1 DFQATT and CDR2 SNEGSKA (reference sequence). The CDR3 loop spans 13 amino acids. V dropped 1 base and J dropped 7 bases, with 13 bases sitting between them. The CDR3 coding sequence is TGCAGTGCTAGAGGGGGGTTGGAAGGTGAAGCTTTCTTT. Protein: CSARGGLEGEAFF.

V usage is TRBV3-1 and J usage is TRBJ1-3; D is undetermined. The V gene lost 6 bases and the J gene lost 0 bases, with 12 bases spanning the gap. From germline, CDR1 is LGHDT and CDR2 YNNKEL (reference sequence). The CDR3 consists of 15 residues. The CDR3 nucleotides are TGTGCCAGCAGTCCCAACTCTTACTCTGGAAACACCATATATTTT. Translation gives CASSPNSYSGNTIYF.

This clonotype has ten or more counts. The chain combines TRBV7-9 with TRBJ1-1, with D possibly TRBD1 on 6 matching bases. The germline V and J ends were trimmed by 5 bases and 6 bases, with 19 bases remaining between them. The germline gives CDR1 SEHNR, CDR2 FQNEAQ (reference sequence). The CDR3 spans 15 residues. In nucleotides, the CDR3 is TGTGCCAGCAGCCCACGGACAGCCCCCGGGGCTGAAGCTTTCTTT. Residues: CASSPRTAPGAEAFF.

This clonotype was seen repeatedly, ten times or more. The J gene is TRBJ1-1, the V gene TRBV3-1, with D hard to call. From germline, CDR1 is LGHDT and CDR2 YNNKEL (reference sequence). This CDR3 comprises 12 residues. With 2 bases removed from V and 5 bases from J, the gap between germline ends came to 6 bases. Here the CDR3 DNA reads TGTGCCAGCAGCCAAAGTAAAACTGAAGCTTTCTTT. Translating it yields CASSQSKTEAFF.

This clonotype has ten or more counts. This chain connects TRBV12-3 or TRBV12-4 to TRBJ2-1; D may match TRBD1 or TRBD2 (5 bases each). V was pared by 6 bases and J by 1 base, with 10 bases between. The CDR3 extends over 14 amino acids. The CDR3: CASRGTESYNEQFF. CDR3 sequence (DNA): TGTGCCAGCAGGGGGACGGAATCCTACAATGAGCAGTTCTTC.

In its sample, this clonotype was seen many times. The chain couples TRBV6-6 to TRBJ1-2; possibly TRBD1 for D (5 bases). Germline lookup yields CDR1 MNHNY and CDR2 SVGAGI (reference sequence). With 4 bases removed from V and 7 bases from J, the gap between germline ends came to 13 bases. CDR3 length: 13 residues. The CDR3, as DNA: TGTGCCAGCAGTTCGACAGCCGGGGTTGGCTACACCTTC. Protein product: CASSSTAGVGYTF.

This clonotype was detected only a few times. The chain employs TRBV6-5 and TRBJ1-2, with D unresolved. Germline CDR1 is MNHEY and CDR2 is SVGAGI. Trimming shortened V by 6 bases and J by 4 bases, and 12 bases separated the two germline ends. This CDR3 comprises 13 residues. The CDR3 reads CASSLDTFYGYTF. In nucleotides, the CDR3 is TGTGCCAGCAGCCTAGACACTTTCTATGGCTACACCTTC.

Ten or more counts support this clonotype. The chain combines TRBV5-1 with TRBJ2-3; TRBD2 might be the D (6 bases). This CDR3 region has 14 residues. V was cut by 6 bases and J by 2 bases, with 13 bases left in between. Germline CDR1 and CDR2: SGHRS and YFSETQ. DNA for the CDR3: TGCGCCAGCAATCACCGCGGGGCCACAGATACGCAGTATTTT. Translated, it gives CASNHRGATDTQYF.

This clonotype was found a few times. The chain carries TRBV27 and TRBJ1-2; D is unclear. V shed 4 bases and J shed 5 bases, with 17 bases lying between them. This CDR3 spans 15 amino acids. CDR1 is MNHEY and CDR2 is SMNVEV in the germline V gene (reference sequence). The CDR3 sequence: CASSSKAASFYGYTF. In DNA form, the CDR3 reads TGTGCCAGCAGTTCAAAGGCAGCATCCTTTTATGGCTACACCTTC.

This clonotype was seen more than once but under ten times. The V call is TRBV18, the J call TRBJ2-1; 7 bases match TRBD1. The ends lost 4 bases at V and 5 bases at J; junction bases unmatched: 11. Germline values: CDR1 KGHSH, CDR2 LQKENI. This CDR3 region has 16 residues. The CDR3 nucleotides are TGTGCCAGCTCACGAATACGGGGACAGAGCCACAATGAGCAGTTCTTC. Protein product: CASSRIRGQSHNEQFF.

This clonotype was observed a few times. This sequence joins TRBV4-3 and TRBJ2-2; no clear D gene. This CDR3 comprises 16 residues. Germline CDR1 is LGHNA and CDR2 is YSLEER. V lost 5 bases, J lost 6 bases, and 19 bases lay in between. DNA of the CDR3: TGCGCCAGCAGCGCATCTCCGGCTCACGACTCCGGGGAGCTGTTTTTT. This translates into CASSASPAHDSGELFF.

The chain has TRBV5-1 and TRBJ2-7; 11 nucleotides match TRBD2. Germline CDR1 is SGHRS and CDR2 is YFSETQ. Germline trimming cut 7 bases from V and 3 bases from J; bases unmatched to any gene: 3. The CDR3 spans 13 residues. The CDR3 bases are TGCGCCAGCGGGCTAGCGGGAGGCTACGAGCAGTACTTC. Its translation: CASGLAGGYEQYF.

This chain joins TRBV30 and TRBJ2-2; D perhaps matches TRBD2 (6 bases). The CDR3 length is 14 residues. Germline assignment: CDR1 GTSNPN and CDR2 SVGIG (reference sequence). Deletions cut 2 bases from V and 6 bases from J, with 13 bases between. The CDR3 DNA follows: TGTGCCTGGAGTCTGGAGGGCCGATCCGGGGAGCTGTTTTTT. Its translation is CAWSLEGRSGELFF.